The entry below gives a single T cell receptor beta chain sequence along with its context. This sample is part of a study of blood T cell repertoires in COVID-19. Study-wide context: Spain, Italy and the United States supplied samples that represented acute and convalescent COVID-19. Sources were T cells, B-cell-depleted T cells, or PBMCs; the material itself was cDNA or gDNA.

Germline lookup yields CDR1 ENHRY and CDR2 SYGVKD. The CDR3 is 15 residues long. V lost 3 bases and J 7 bases, leaving 18 bases between the germline ends. As handled by the study authors: It was from reference gene primer amplification that nucleated cell counts were estimated. Method: immunoSEQ multiplex PCR; TCRdb's copy keeps in-frame clones and lacks some. V, J and clone size are taken as reported in that table, and D and trimming were inferred from the DNA itself. This sample has about 45,000 clones, with roughly 90% found just once. V and J are TRBV10-3 and TRBJ1-1, with D possibly being TRBD1 (5 bases). Input material: peripheral blood. The TCR was taken from a human donor in a cohort sampled during active COVID-19. The DNA of the CDR3 is TGTGCCATCAGTGAAGGGGCGAGGAATGGGATTGAAGCTTTCTTT. Amino acid sequence: CAISEGARNGIEAFF.